This T cell receptor beta chain was identified in a study of CD8 T cells in ankylosing spondylitis. The TCR beta libraries were generated through quantitative 5'-RACE incorporating molecular barcodes. TCRdb reprocessed the 5' RACE reads via MiXCR and lists one record per CDR3 protein. This table holds fewer than 750,000 distinct CDR3 sequences, 15% to 20% found once. This clonotype was detected a few times. Antigen specificity is unknown. Findings and limits, study-wide: Disease-linked clones were reportedly significantly enriched in matched ankylosing spondylitis synovial fluid. A TCR beta motif of eight highly homologous variants appeared characteristic of ankylosing spondylitis blood.

Trimming removed 5 bases from V and 10 bases from J, with 10 bases in between. The CDR3 is 11 amino acids. Germline V gene sequence: CDR1 SGHTA, CDR2 FQGTGA. The chain links TRBV7-3 to TRBJ2-3, with D uncertain. This sequence was found in a male donor with ankylosing spondylitis. The sample consisted of blood, either unsorted or a sorted T cell fraction (not recorded which). The chain's CDR3 is CASSPNWAQYF. CDR3 nucleotides: TGTGCCAGCAGCCCCAATTGGGCGCAGTATTTT.